The subject of this entry is one T cell receptor beta chain. Other DNA sequences from this sample encode an identical CDR3 as well. This table comes from immunoSEQ multiplex PCR, and its TCRdb copy is limited to in-frame clones, with some not included. The sample consists of about 86,000 clones, almost 85% of them appearing once. This sample was taken from a study of blood T cell repertoires in COVID-19. Study summary: The study drew acute and convalescent COVID-19 samples from the United States, Italy and Spain. The cDNA or gDNA used as material had been derived from T cells, B-cell-depleted T cells, or PBMCs.

Germline V gene data show CDR1 as MNHNS and CDR2 as SASEGT. This CDR3 has 15 residues. Trimming removed 3 bases at V and 4 bases at J, with 10 bases between. J is TRBJ2-6 and V is TRBV6-1; weak D call: TRBD2 (6 bases). What was sequenced was peripheral blood. The clonotype was recovered from an elderly woman with acute or convalescent COVID-19. CDR3 sequence reads: CASSEGGSGANVLTF. The CDR3 DNA reads TGTGCCAGCAGTGAGGGGGGATCCGGGGCCAACGTCCTGACTTTC.